These T cell receptor beta chains were read from a single sample in a study of blood T cells in healthy people across ages. TCRdb recomputed calls from the 5' RACE reads with MiXCR, one row per CDR3 protein. The profile shows just under 750,000 distinct CDR3 sequences, about a fifth of them singletons. What was sequenced was blood. Receptor source: a man between 70 and 80 years old in good health. Both conserved end residues are part of each CDR3. Fields, in order: J gene, V gene, D gene, clone size, CDR3 DNA, CDR3 protein. D genes are given only for firm matches. Size tells how often a clone was seen (once, few, many) or the class of an expanded clone, and some rows leave it out.

TRBJ2-7	TRBV7-2	-	-	TGTGCCAGCAGCTTCGGGACCGCGAGCTACGAGCAGTACTTC	CASSFGTASYEQYF
TRBJ2-3	TRBV5-5	-	few	TGTGCCAGCAACATAGAGTTAGGAACAGATACGCAGTATTTT	CASNIELGTDTQYF
TRBJ2-5	TRBV12-3/TRBV12-4	-	few	TGTGCCAGCAGGAAAACCGGGACACCGACCCAGTACTTC	CASRKTGTPTQYF
TRBJ2-6	TRBV5-1	-	-	TGCGCCAGCAGCCCGGGGTTCAGGGGGGATGCTGGGGCCAACGTCCTGACTTTC	CASSPGFRGDAGANVLTF
TRBJ1-5	TRBV9	TRBD1	few	TGTGCCAGCAGCGTATCAGGGGGCATCAATCAGCCCCAGCATTTT	CASSVSGGINQPQHF
TRBJ2-7	TRBV28	-	few	TGTGCCAGCAGTTTCATCCGGGACAACTACGAGCAGTACTTC	CASSFIRDNYEQYF
TRBJ2-3	TRBV12-3/TRBV12-4	-	few	TGTGCCAGCAGTTTAGGGGCAGTGGAAGGCACAGATACGCAGTATTTT	CASSLGAVEGTDTQYF
TRBJ2-7	TRBV3-1	TRBD1	many	TGTGCCAGCAGCCAAGACCCGGGACAGGGCTACTACGAGCAGTACTTC	CASSQDPGQGYYEQYF
TRBJ2-7	TRBV29-1	-	many	TGCAGCGTTGAAAAATCAGGGCACGAGCAGTACTTC	CSVEKSGHEQYF
TRBJ2-7	TRBV28	TRBD1	-	TGTGCCAGCAGTCCCTGGACAGGGGGCCACGAGCAGTACTTC	CASSPWTGGHEQYF
TRBJ2-1	TRBV7-2	TRBD2	many	TGTGCCAGCAGCTTAGGTAGCGGGAGGGCAAATGAGCAGTTCTTC	CASSLGSGRANEQFF
TRBJ1-4	TRBV12-3/TRBV12-4	-	-	TGTGCCAGCAGTTTTGGACAGAGATCCGGAAAACTGTTTTTT	CASSFGQRSGKLFF
TRBJ1-2	TRBV18	TRBD1	-	TGTGCCAGCTCACGAGGACAGGTGGAGGGCTACACCTTC	CASSRGQVEGYTF
TRBJ2-1	TRBV7-3	TRBD2	-	TGTGCCAGCAGCTTAAGGGCGGGAGGCAACAATGAGCAGTTCTTC	CASSLRAGGNNEQFF
TRBJ2-1	TRBV28	TRBD2	-	TGTGCCAGCAGTTCTGGACTAGCGGGCCTCTACTCCTACAATGAGCAGTTCTTC	CASSSGLAGLYSYNEQFF
TRBJ2-2	TRBV6-5	TRBD2	-	TGTGCCAGCAGTAGGGCGGGAGTGAACACCGGGGAGCTGTTTTTT	CASSRAGVNTGELFF
TRBJ2-7	TRBV5-1	-	few	TGCGCCAGCAGCTTGTTATTGAGGACAGAGTCCTACGAGCAGTACTTC	CASSLLLRTESYEQYF
TRBJ2-1	TRBV9	-	many	TGTGCCAGCAGCGTAGGGGCAGAGAGCGAGCAGTTCTTC	CASSVGAESEQFF
TRBJ1-2	TRBV29-1	-	few	TGCAGCGTTGACAGGGACCCTAACTATGGCTACACCTTC	CSVDRDPNYGYTF
TRBJ1-5	TRBV20-1	-	many	TGCAGTGCTAGCCGGACCGCGTCGCCCCAGCATTTT	CSASRTASPQHF
TRBJ2-3	TRBV12-3/TRBV12-4	-	few	TGTGCCAGCAGTTTATTGGCCGCAGGAGCAGATACGCAGTATTTT	CASSLLAAGADTQYF
TRBJ1-2	TRBV7-9	TRBD1	-	TGTGCCAGCAGCTTAGCCGGGACAGGGGATCGTGGCTACACCTTC	CASSLAGTGDRGYTF
TRBJ2-7	TRBV6-1	-	few	TGTGCCAGCAGTGGACGGGACAAGGGCTACGAGCAGTACTTC	CASSGRDKGYEQYF
TRBJ2-3	TRBV6-2/TRBV6-3	-	many	TGTGCCAGCAGTTACCGAGGGTCGTCAGATACGCAGTATTTT	CASSYRGSSDTQYF
TRBJ1-4	TRBV29-1	-	-	TGCAGCGCCGCCACGGGGGCCGGCCTGGCTAATGAAAAACTGTTTTTT	CSAATGAGLANEKLFF
TRBJ1-1	TRBV21-1	-	-	TGTGCCAGCAGCAAATGGGGTCCCGGGCGGAGGGCTTTCTTT	CASSKWGPGRRAFF
TRBJ1-2	TRBV29-1	-	-	TGCAGCGTTGAGGGGGAGTTCGATGGCTACACCTTC	CSVEGEFDGYTF
TRBJ2-5	TRBV18	-	few	TGTGCCAGCTCACCACCGAGGGGACGGAATCAAGAGACCCAGTACTTC	CASSPPRGRNQETQYF
TRBJ2-1	TRBV5-1	TRBD2	-	TGCGCCAGCAGCTTGGTGCTAGCGGGGGAGTACAATGAGCAGTTCTTC	CASSLVLAGEYNEQFF
TRBJ2-2	TRBV12-3/TRBV12-4	TRBD2	-	TGTGCCAGCAAAGGTGGGAGGGTACACACCGGGGAGCTGTTTTTT	CASKGGRVHTGELFF
TRBJ2-5	TRBV2	TRBD1	few	TGTGCCAGCAGTGCCCCGACAGGGGGCGTTTGGGAGACCCAGTACTTC	CASSAPTGGVWETQYF
TRBJ1-5	TRBV29-1	TRBD1	-	TGCAGCGTTGTGGACAGGGGAAATCAGCCCCAGCATTTT	CSVVDRGNQPQHF
TRBJ1-2	TRBV29-1	-	-	TGCAGCGTTGGTCATCGGGACCGAAACTATGGCTACACCTTC	CSVGHRDRNYGYTF
TRBJ2-1	TRBV11-2	TRBD2	-	TGTGCCAGCAGCCAAGGGACTAGCGGGATCAATGAGCAGTTCTTC	CASSQGTSGINEQFF
TRBJ2-5	TRBV2	TRBD1	-	TGTGCCAGCAGTGAAAGAGGTCAGGGGGCCGCAGAGACCCAGTACTTC	CASSERGQGAAETQYF
TRBJ1-5	TRBV24-1	TRBD1	-	TGTGCCACCAGTGAAAACAGGGGAGGGAATCAGCCCCAGCATTTT	CATSENRGGNQPQHF
TRBJ1-5	TRBV12-3/TRBV12-4	-	once	TGTGCCAGCAGTAAACAGGGAACTCAGCCCCAGCATTTT	CASSKQGTQPQHF
TRBJ1-3	TRBV2	-	few	TGTGCCAGCAGCCCTAGCCGCTCTGGAAACACCATATATTTT	CASSPSRSGNTIYF
TRBJ1-1	TRBV12-3/TRBV12-4	-	-	TGTGCCGGCAGCTTGGACAGCATGAACACTGAAGCTTTCTTT	CAGSLDSMNTEAFF
TRBJ2-7	TRBV29-1	-	-	TGCAGCGTTGTCACCTCCTACGAGCAGTACTTC	CSVVTSYEQYF
TRBJ2-1	TRBV7-3	-	once	TGTGCCAGCAGCTTAGCCGCTGTCCCTAGAGTTGAGCAGTTCTTC	CASSLAAVPRVEQFF
TRBJ2-5	TRBV20-1	TRBD2	-	TGCAGTGCTAGAGGGACTAGCGATCAAGAGACCCAGTACTTC	CSARGTSDQETQYF
TRBJ1-3	TRBV29-1	-	-	TGCAGCGTTTGCAGCTCGGAATCTGGAAACACCATATATTTT	CSVCSSESGNTIYF
TRBJ2-5	TRBV5-6	TRBD2	many	TGTGCCAGCAGCTTGCCCCAATGGGGGGGTCAAGAGACCCAGTACTTC	CASSLPQWGGQETQYF
TRBJ1-5	TRBV10-3	TRBD1	-	TGTGCCATCAGATCCGACAGGGGGAATCAGCCCCAGCATTTT	CAIRSDRGNQPQHF
TRBJ1-1	TRBV5-1	TRBD1	-	TGCGCCAGCAGCTTGAACGGACAGGGGAACACTGAAGCTTTCTTT	CASSLNGQGNTEAFF